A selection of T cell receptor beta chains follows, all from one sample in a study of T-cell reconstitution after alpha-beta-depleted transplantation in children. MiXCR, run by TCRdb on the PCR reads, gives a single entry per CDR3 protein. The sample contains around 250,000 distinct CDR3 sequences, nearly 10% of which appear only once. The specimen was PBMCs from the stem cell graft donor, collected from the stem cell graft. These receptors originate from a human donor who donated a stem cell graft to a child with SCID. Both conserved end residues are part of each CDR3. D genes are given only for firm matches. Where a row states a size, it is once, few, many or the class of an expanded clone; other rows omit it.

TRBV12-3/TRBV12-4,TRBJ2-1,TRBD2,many,TGTGCCAGCAGTTTACTAGCGGGGAGTAACAATGAGCAGTTCTTC,CASSLLAGSNNEQFF
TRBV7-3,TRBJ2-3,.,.,TGTGCCAGCAGCTATAGGGGTACAGATACGCAGTATTTT,CASSYRGTDTQYF
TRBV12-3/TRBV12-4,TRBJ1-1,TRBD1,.,TGTGCCAGCAGTTTTTGGGCAGGGGGCGCAATGGGAGCTGAAGCTTTCTTT,CASSFWAGGAMGAEAFF
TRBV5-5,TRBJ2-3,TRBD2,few,TGTGCCAGCAGCTTTTTAGCGGGGGGTGGTCTAGATACGCAGTATTTT,CASSFLAGGGLDTQYF
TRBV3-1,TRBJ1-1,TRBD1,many,TGTGCCAGCAGCCCTACCGGGACAGGCGTGGGAACTGAAGCTTTCTTT,CASSPTGTGVGTEAFF
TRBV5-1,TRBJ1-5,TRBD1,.,TGCGCCAGCAGCTTGAGAGGGGGCGCAGGCCAGCCCCAGCATTTT,CASSLRGGAGQPQHF
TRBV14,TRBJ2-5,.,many,TGTGCCAGCAGCGCATCAACGTACCAAGAGACCCAGTACTTC,CASSASTYQETQYF
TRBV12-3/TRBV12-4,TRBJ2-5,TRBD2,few,TGTGCCAGCAGTTTGGGAGGGGCGGCTCTCCAAGAGACCCAGTACTTC,CASSLGGAALQETQYF
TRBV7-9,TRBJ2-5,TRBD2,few,TGTGCCAGCAGCTTTCAGCGGGGGTTACAAGAGACCCAGTACTTC,CASSFQRGLQETQYF
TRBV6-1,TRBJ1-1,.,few,TGTGCCAGCAAACGGGGACCTGGGGACACTGAAGCTTTCTTT,CASKRGPGDTEAFF
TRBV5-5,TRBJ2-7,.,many,TGTGCCAGCAGCTCAACAGGAACCCTCAGCTCCTACGAGCAGTACTTC,CASSSTGTLSSYEQYF
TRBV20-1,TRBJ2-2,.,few,TGCAGTGCTAGAGCCAGCTACACCGGGGAGCTGTTTTTT,CSARASYTGELFF
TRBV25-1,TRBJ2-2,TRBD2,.,TGTGCCAGCAGTGACTGGGAGGGGCCGGAGGAGCTGTTTTTT,CASSDWEGPEELFF
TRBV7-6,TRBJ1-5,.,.,TGTGCCAGCAGCCCAAGTCAGGGAATCTGGAATCAGCCCCAGCATTTT,CASSPSQGIWNQPQHF
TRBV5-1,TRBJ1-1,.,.,TGCGCCAGCAGCTTGTATGCTGGGGGTGAAGCTTTCTTT,CASSLYAGGEAFF
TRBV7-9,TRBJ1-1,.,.,TGTGCCAGCAGCTCACCTGGGCACTCGAACACTGAAGCTTTCTTT,CASSSPGHSNTEAFF
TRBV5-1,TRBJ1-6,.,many,TGCGCCAGCAGCAATTCAGGCTGGGATTCACCCCTCCACTTT,CASSNSGWDSPLHF
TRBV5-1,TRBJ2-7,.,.,TGCGCCAGCAGACCCACAGAGGTTCCCTACGAGCAGTACTTC,CASRPTEVPYEQYF
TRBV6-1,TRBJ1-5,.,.,TGTGCCAGCAGCTTTCAGGCTGAAAGCAATCAGCCCCAGCATTTT,CASSFQAESNQPQHF
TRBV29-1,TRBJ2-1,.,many,TGCAGCGTTGTGGGCACCGGGACCAGTAATTACAATGAGCAGTTCTTC,CSVVGTGTSNYNEQFF